The sequence of this TCR beta chain was determined in a study of cytomegalovirus exposure and HLA in healthy donors. Study at large: The approximately 120 validation repertoires, a later analysis reported, used the same platform as the approximately 700 first-cohort repertoires. Overall study results and limits: The authors listed about 170 TCR beta chains as cytomegalovirus-associated. Specific recognition of CMV antigens was confirmed in vitro for a few chains (all CMV-associated).

The donors formed part of the approximately 120-subject validation cohort, distinct from the approximately 670-subject first cohort. Sequencing used immunoSEQ multiplex PCR; TCRdb keeps in-frame clones, though not all of them. This sample carries roughly 300,000 clones, approximately 88% of them seen once, and the ten largest clones take approximately 0.94%. This CDR3 region has 16 residues. Germline loops: CDR1 LNHNV, CDR2 YYDKDF (reference sequence). The V and J ends lost 2 bases and 3 bases respectively, with 15 bases between them. On this clone itself: Its specificity is not known.

The chain has TRBV15 and TRBJ2-3, with TRBD2 as a possible D gene (6 bases). The specimen sequenced was PBMCs. The sequence came from a woman aged 18-30 years in good health and CMV-seronegative. CDR3 DNA sequence: TGTGCCACCAGCAGACCTTGGGGGGAAGGTACAGATACGCAGTATTTT. Its protein product is CATSRPWGEGTDTQYF. Filled out from reference TRBV15 and TRBJ2-3, the complete variable domain reads DAMVIQNPRYQVTQFGKPVTLSCSQTLNHNVMYWYQQKSSQAPKLLFHYYDKDFNNEADTPDNFQSRRPNTSFCFLDIRSPGLGDTAMYLCATSRPWGEGTDTQYFGPGTRLTVL.